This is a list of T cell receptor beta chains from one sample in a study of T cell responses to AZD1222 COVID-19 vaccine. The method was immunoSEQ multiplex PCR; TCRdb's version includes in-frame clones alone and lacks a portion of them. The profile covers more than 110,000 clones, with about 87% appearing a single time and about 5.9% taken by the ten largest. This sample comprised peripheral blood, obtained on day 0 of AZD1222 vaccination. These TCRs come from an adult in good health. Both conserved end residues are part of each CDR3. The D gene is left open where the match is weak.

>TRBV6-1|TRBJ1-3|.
CASSERTPRAGSGNTIYF
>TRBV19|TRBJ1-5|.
CASRGDQPQHF
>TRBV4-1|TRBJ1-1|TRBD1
CASSRDRDRNTEAFF
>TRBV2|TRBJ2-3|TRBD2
CASRALAGGSTDTQYF
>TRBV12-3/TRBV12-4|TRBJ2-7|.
CASSPDSYEQYF
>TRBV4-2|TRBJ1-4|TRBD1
CASSQDRGIGKLFF
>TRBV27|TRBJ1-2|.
CASSLNVNYGYTF
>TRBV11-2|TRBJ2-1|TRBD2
CASRHPGLAIRRNEQFF
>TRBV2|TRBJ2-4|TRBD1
CASRDPGQNIQYF
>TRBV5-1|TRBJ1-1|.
CASSLLGDTEAFF
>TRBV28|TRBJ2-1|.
CASSFFVRVGKNEQFF
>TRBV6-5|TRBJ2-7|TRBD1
CASTLLEGAIKF
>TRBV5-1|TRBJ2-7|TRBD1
CASSGGAGTGGSYEQYF
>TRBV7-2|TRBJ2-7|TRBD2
CASSLAFGGIYEQYF
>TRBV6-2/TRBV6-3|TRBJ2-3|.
CASSYTVGTDTQYF
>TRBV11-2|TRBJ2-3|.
CASSLFSSTDTQYF
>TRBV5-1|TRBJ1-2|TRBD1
CASSLDRGGYGYTF
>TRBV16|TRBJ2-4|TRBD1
CASSQSTGSDKNIQYF
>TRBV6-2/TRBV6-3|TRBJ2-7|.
CASSLGRSYEQYF
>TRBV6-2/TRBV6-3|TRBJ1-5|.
CASSISQGIHQPQHF
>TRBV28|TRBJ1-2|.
CASMWGARGRSNYGYTF
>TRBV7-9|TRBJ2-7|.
CASSLGSGEQYF
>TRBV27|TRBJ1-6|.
CASSLGGTGTPLHF
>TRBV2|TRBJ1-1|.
CASSDSRGTEAFF
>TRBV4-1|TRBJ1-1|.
CASSQDLGRTSLGAFF
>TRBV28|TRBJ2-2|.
CASSNVLSTGELFF
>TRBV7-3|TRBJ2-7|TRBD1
CASSEGASYEQYF
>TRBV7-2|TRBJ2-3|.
CASSLGHPSTDTQYF
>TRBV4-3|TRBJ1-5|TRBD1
CASSQEGGQGFTSQHF
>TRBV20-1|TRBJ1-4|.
CSASMGGRGVEKLFF
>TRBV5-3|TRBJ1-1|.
CARSFMNAFGTEAFF
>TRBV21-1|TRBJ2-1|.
CASSKVEDRGLAGVATNEQFF
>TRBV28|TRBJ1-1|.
CASSFVLANTEAFF
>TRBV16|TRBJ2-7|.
CASSQTGSSYEQYF
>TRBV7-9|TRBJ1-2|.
CASSLVKGYGYTF
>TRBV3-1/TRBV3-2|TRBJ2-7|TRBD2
CASSPNGRERGEQYF
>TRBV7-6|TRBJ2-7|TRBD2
CASSLGGTSGRYEQYF
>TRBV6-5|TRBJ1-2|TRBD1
CASSRQGLYGYTF
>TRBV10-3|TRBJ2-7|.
CAISEPGGAYEQYF
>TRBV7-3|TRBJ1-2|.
CASSLPAGVGYTF
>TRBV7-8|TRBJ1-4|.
CASSLKRVQGFEKLFF
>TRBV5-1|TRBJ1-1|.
CASSLAGANTEAFF
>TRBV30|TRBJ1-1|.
CAWGQTEAFF
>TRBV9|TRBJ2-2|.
CASSLQRGAGELFF
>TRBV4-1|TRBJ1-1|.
CASSHSPTNTEAFF
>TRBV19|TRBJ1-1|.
CASNRGYTEAFF
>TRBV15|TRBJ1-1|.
CATSRDRAANTEAFF
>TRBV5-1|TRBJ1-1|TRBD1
CASSSEGYRGREAEAFF
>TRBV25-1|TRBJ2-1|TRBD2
CASSSVAGAPYNEQFF
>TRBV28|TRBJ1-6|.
CASSFRSSYNSPLHF
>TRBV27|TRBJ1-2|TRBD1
CASRETGGNYGYTF
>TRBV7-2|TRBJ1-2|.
CASSLVPGDYGYTF
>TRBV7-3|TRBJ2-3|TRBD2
CASSLNPPGTTEVTDTQYF
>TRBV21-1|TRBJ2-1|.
CASSRGTSGRAGYEQFF
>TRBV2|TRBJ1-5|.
CASSEEVDQPQHF
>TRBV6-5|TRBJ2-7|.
CASSYSQGGEQYF
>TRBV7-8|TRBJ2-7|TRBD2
CASSLRLAGFYEQYF
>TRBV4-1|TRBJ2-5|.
CASSQDAGFGETQYF
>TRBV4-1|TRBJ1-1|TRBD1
CASSHVLGTGFNTEAFF